This passage covers 3 T cell receptor beta chains from one sample sequenced in a study of PD-1 blockade in classical Hodgkin lymphoma. In every patient, relapse followed autologous stem cell transplantation, while exposure to brentuximab vedotin differed. Some clones are missing from TCRdb's copy, which holds only in-frame ones; the method was immunoSEQ multiplex PCR. The sample holds about 26,000 clones, roughly 65% seen once. This specimen was peripheral blood mononuclear cells (PBMCs), taken before the second cycle of nivolumab. The origin of the receptors is a human donor with classical Hodgkin lymphoma.

The chain carries TRBV18 and TRBJ2-7; 14 bases line up with TRBD2. Losses at the gene ends were 2 bases for V and 3 bases for J; bases not matched to a gene: 9. The CDR3 totals 18 residues. Germline lookup yields CDR1 KGHSH and CDR2 LQKENI. CDR3 sequence reads: CASSPATSGGDRSYEQYF. CDR3 bases: TGTGCCAGCTCACCAGCGACTAGCGGGGGGGATCGGAGCTACGAGCAGTACTTC.

This chain joins TRBV13 and TRBJ2-5; D uncertain. This CDR3 contains 13 residues. Trimming removed 5 bases from V and 1 base from J, with 8 bases in between. The germline V gene encodes CDR1 PRHDT and CDR2 FYEKMQ (reference sequence). The CDR3 here is CASSSRSQETQYF. CDR3 bases: TGTGCCAGCAGCAGTAGATCCCAAGAGACCCAGTACTTC.

This chain uses TRBV28 with TRBJ2-5, with 11 bases fitting TRBD1. The V and J ends lost 2 bases and 5 bases, in that order; junction bases with no gene match: 7. This CDR3 comprises 16 residues. Germline V gene lookup returns CDR1 MDHEN and CDR2 SYDVKM. The chain's CDR3 is CASSLTGQGAAETQYF. The CDR3 coding sequence is TGTGCCAGCAGTTTAACCGGACAGGGGGCGGCGGAGACCCAGTACTTC.